This T cell receptor beta chain was found in a study of shared clonotypes between healthy human individuals. Across the study: Each donor contributed plates that comprised three CD4 naive, three CD4 memory, two CD8 naive and one CD8 memory. General observations from the study: Naive CD4 clonotypes overlapped across a handful of donors at roughly 5.1%.

Points on this clone: Antigen: not known.

Here immunoSEQ multiplex PCR was the method, and the copy in TCRdb shows in-frame clones only, minus some. The repertoire holds around 700,000 clones, with approximately 79% as singletons. The sequenced sample was memory CD4+ T cells sorted from blood. The subset: CD45RA-negative fraction. This sequence was found in a young woman in good health.

DNA of the CDR3: TGTGCCAGCAGCTTAGCTTGGAACACTGAAGCTTTCTTT. Its protein product is CASSLAWNTEAFF. The gene calls are TRBV7-9 and TRBJ1-1; D is ambiguous. CDR1 and CDR2 (germline): SEHNR, FQNEAQ (reference sequence). Trimming left V 0 bases short and J 1 base short, with 3 bases between. The CDR3 runs 13 residues.